Listed here are 20 T cell receptor beta chains from one sample, sequenced in a study of cytomegalovirus exposure and HLA in healthy donors. The PCR employed 60 Vbeta primers together with 13 Jbeta primers. Profiling relied on immunoSEQ multiplex PCR, and the TCRdb table lists in-frame clones only, not all of them. Among about 160,000 clones listed, approximately 81% were seen once. Sequencing was done on a sample of PBMCs. The receptor set was obtained from a woman aged 25 to 39 in good health and CMV-seropositive.

The chain is built from TRBV18 and TRBJ1-5; possible D gene TRBD1, 6 bases. From germline, CDR1 is KGHSH and CDR2 LQKENI. Between the trimmed V and J ends, which lost 6 bases and 0 bases, there was a span of 12 bases. The CDR3 is 15 residues long. As DNA, the CDR3 is TGTGCCAGCTCCTCCCAGGGGAATAGCAATCAGCCCCAGCATTTT. Protein: CASSSQGNSNQPQHF.

The chain has TRBV11-2 and TRBJ1-2; D unresolved. CDR1 is SGHAT and CDR2 is FQNNGV in the germline V gene. The CDR3 length is 12 residues. Trimming took off 6 bases at V and 4 bases at J, with 9 bases between the two ends. The CDR3 nucleotides read TGTGCCAGCAGTGCGGGAAGCTATGGCTACACCTTC. It translates to CASSAGSYGYTF.

The V gene is TRBV7-3, the J gene TRBJ2-3; D remains unclear. V lost 2 bases to trimming and J lost 7 bases, with 13 bases between them. The CDR3 contains 14 residues. Germline-derived CDR1 and CDR2 are SGHTA and FQGTGA. This CDR3 is CASSLGPGSYTQYF. CDR3 DNA: TGTGCCAGCAGCTTAGGGCCCGGCAGTTATACGCAGTATTTT.

This clone was counted a single time. Written as DNA, the CDR3 is TGTGCCAGCACCCTTTGCTCAGGGCGCCGAAGTGGCAATCAGCCCCAGCATTTT. Protein: CASTLCSGRRSGNQPQHF. The gene calls are TRBV27 and TRBJ1-5; TRBD1 is a possible D gene (5 bases). With 7 bases removed from V and 2 bases from J, the gap between germline ends came to 24 bases. The CDR3 covers 18 residues. Per germline, CDR1 MNHEY and CDR2 SMNVEV (reference sequence).

As for this clone: Additional DNA sequences in this sample encode the identical CDR3. This chain uses TRBV2 with TRBJ2-1; the match to TRBD2 covers 11 bases. This CDR3 contains 13 residues. Germline loops: CDR1 SNHLY, CDR2 FYNNEI. With V trimmed by 6 bases and J by 8 bases, 3 bases remained unmatched. The CDR3 nucleotides read TGTGCCAGCAGAGTAGCGGGGGGGCATGAGCAGTTCTTC. Protein: CASRVAGGHEQFF.

The rearrangement joins TRBV4-1 to TRBJ2-1, with D maybe TRBD2 (6 bases). This CDR3 spans 16 amino acids. Trimming took 0 bases from V and 4 from J, leaving 13 bases between them. Germline CDR1 and CDR2: MGHRA and YSYEKL. CDR3 bases: TGCGCCAGCAGCCAAGACGGGACCGGGGGATACAATGAGCAGTTCTTC. This gives the protein CASSQDGTGGYNEQFF.

The CDR3 DNA is TGTGCCTGGAGTGCGTCGGCAGGCACCACTGAAGCTTTCTTT. Protein: CAWSASAGTTEAFF. This sequence joins TRBV30 and TRBJ1-1; no clear D gene. This CDR3 has 14 amino acids. The germline gives CDR1 GTSNPN, CDR2 SVGIG (reference sequence). V dropped 1 base and J dropped 4 bases, with 13 bases sitting between them.

This chain uses TRBV6-5 with TRBJ2-7; tentative D call: TRBD1 (5 bases). The V end lost 5 bases, the J end lost 2 bases, and 10 bases lay between the germline ends. Germline CDR1 MNHEY, CDR2 SVGAGI. This CDR3 is 13 amino acids long. The CDR3 nucleotides are TGTGCCAGCAGTCCCCAGACAGCCTACGAGCAGTACTTC. It codes for CASSPQTAYEQYF.

The J gene is TRBJ1-5, the V gene TRBV10-3, with no clear D. CDR3 size: 14 residues. V was clipped by 2 bases and J by 5 bases, with 10 bases between them. The V gene's germline CDR1 is ENHRY and CDR2 SYGVKD. The CDR3 DNA reads as TGTGCCATCAGTGAGGCGGGGTCCTATCAGCCCCAGCATTTT. Its protein product is CAISEAGSYQPQHF.

The chain has TRBV25-1 and TRBJ1-2; the D is unclear. Per the germline V gene, CDR1 is MGHDK and CDR2 is SYGVNS. This CDR3 has 12 amino acids. V lost 2 bases to trimming and J lost 8 bases, with 9 bases between them. CDR3 protein: CASSETDKGYTF. In DNA, the CDR3 is TGTGCCAGCAGTGAAACTGATAAAGGCTACACCTTC.

This rearrangement joins TRBV2 to TRBJ2-1; TRBD2 matches at 12 bases. The CDR3 is 16 residues long. Germline trimming cut 3 bases from V and 7 bases from J; bases unmatched to any gene: 7. Germline lookup yields CDR1 SNHLY and CDR2 FYNNEI. The CDR3 bases are TGTGCCAGCAGTGAGGTCCTAGCGGGGGGGGTGAATGAGCAGTTCTTC. It yields the protein CASSEVLAGGVNEQFF.

For the CDR3, the DNA is TGCAGCGTTACCACAGGGATATTCTACGAGCAGTACTTC. It yields the protein CSVTTGIFYEQYF. The J gene is TRBJ2-7, the V gene TRBV29-1; a weak D match, TRBD1 (6 bases). The V end lost 5 bases, the J end lost 3 bases, and 14 bases lay between the germline ends. The CDR3 totals 13 residues. Germline V gene sequence: CDR1 SQVTM, CDR2 ANQGSEA.

Only a few counts were recorded for this clone. Here the CDR3 reads CASSPGSTSNQPQHF. The CDR3 nucleotides are TGTGCCAGCAGCCCAGGCAGTACTAGCAATCAGCCCCAGCATTTT. The chain links TRBV7-9 to TRBJ1-5, with unresolved D. The V gene lost 5 bases and the J gene lost 0 bases, with 11 bases spanning the gap. Germline lookup yields CDR1 SEHNR and CDR2 FQNEAQ (reference sequence). This CDR3 region has 15 residues.

The chain joins TRBV5-1 to TRBJ2-3, with 9 positions matching TRBD1. CDR1 and CDR2 from the germline V gene are SGHRS and YFSETQ. The length of the CDR3 is 14 residues. After removal of 7 bases from V and 10 bases from J, the junction contained 13 bases not matched to a gene. The CDR3: CASLPGTGFHAQYF. CDR3 nucleotides: TGCGCCAGCCTCCCCGGGACAGGGTTTCATGCGCAGTATTTT.

This rearrangement joins TRBV18 to TRBJ1-1; TRBD1 is a possible D gene (6 bases). This CDR3 spans 15 amino acids. The V and J ends lost 3 bases and 3 bases respectively, with 14 bases between them. Germline lookup yields CDR1 KGHSH and CDR2 LQKENI. CDR3 nucleotide sequence: TGTGCCAGCTCACCTACGGGGGGCTGGGACACTGAAGCTTTCTTT. This encodes CASSPTGGWDTEAFF.

The rearrangement links TRBV30 to TRBJ1-1; 7 positions match TRBD1. V lost 4 bases, J lost 5 bases, and 10 bases stayed unmatched. This CDR3 has 14 residues. Germline values: CDR1 GTSNPN, CDR2 SVGIG (reference sequence). CDR3 amino acids: CAWNLLTGETEAFF. CDR3 nucleotides: TGTGCCTGGAATCTATTAACAGGGGAAACTGAAGCTTTCTTT.

The chain carries TRBV7-9 and TRBJ1-1, with 11 bases aligning to TRBD1. With V trimmed by 2 bases and J by 9 bases, 8 bases remained unmatched. Per germline, CDR1 SEHNR and CDR2 FQNEAQ (reference sequence). The CDR3 sequence is 15 residues long. CDR3: CASSLTGTGGSKAFF. The CDR3 DNA follows: TGTGCCAGCAGCTTAACCGGGACAGGGGGTTCAAAAGCTTTCTTT.

The chain is built from TRBV7-9 and TRBJ1-1; D may be TRBD1 (6 bases). The V and J ends lost 4 bases and 1 base respectively, with 16 bases between them. The CDR3 length is 16 residues. Germline V gene sequence: CDR1 SEHNR, CDR2 FQNEAQ (reference sequence). The CDR3 bases are TGTGCCAGCAGCTCTCGGTTATGGGACACGAACACTGAAGCTTTCTTT. Protein sequence: CASSSRLWDTNTEAFF.

The table lists this clone with a count of one. V and J are TRBV28 and TRBJ1-1; D possibly corresponds to TRBD1 (5 bases). The CDR3 runs to 14 residues. The V end lost 2 bases, the J end lost 4 bases, and 11 bases lay between the germline ends. Germline lookup yields CDR1 MDHEN and CDR2 SYDVKM. The CDR3 region has the DNA TGTGCCAGCAGTTTACGCGGGGCAGGCACTGAAGCTTTCTTT. As protein: CASSLRGAGTEAFF.

This rearrangement joins TRBV5-1 to TRBJ1-4, with D maybe TRBD1 (5 bases). V shed 1 base and J shed 8 bases, with 15 bases lying between them. This CDR3 is 15 amino acids long. CDR1 and CDR2 from the germline V gene are SGHRS and YFSETQ. The CDR3 bases are TGCGCCAGCAGCTTGAATCCGGGGGTGCGCGAAAAACTGTTTTTT. Translation: CASSLNPGVREKLFF. Together with reference TRBV5-1 and TRBJ1-4, the CDR3 gives the full variable domain: KAGVTQTPRYLIKTRGQQVTLSCSPISGHRSVSWYQQTPGQGLQFLFEYFSETQRNKGNFPGRFSGRQFSNSRSEMNVSTLELGDSALYLCASSLNPGVREKLFFGSGTQLSVL.